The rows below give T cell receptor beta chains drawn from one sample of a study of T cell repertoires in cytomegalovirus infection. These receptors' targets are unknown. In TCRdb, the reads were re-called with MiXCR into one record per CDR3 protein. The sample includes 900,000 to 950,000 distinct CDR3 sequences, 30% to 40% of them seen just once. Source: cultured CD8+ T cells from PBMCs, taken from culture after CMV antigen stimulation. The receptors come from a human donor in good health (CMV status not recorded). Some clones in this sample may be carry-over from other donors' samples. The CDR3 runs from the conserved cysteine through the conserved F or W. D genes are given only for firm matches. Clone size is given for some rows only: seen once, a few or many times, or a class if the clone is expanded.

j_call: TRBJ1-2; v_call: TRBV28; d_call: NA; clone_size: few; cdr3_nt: TGTGCCAGCAGTTTATGGGGGACTTCTAACTATGGCTACACCTTC; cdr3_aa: CASSLWGTSNYGYTF
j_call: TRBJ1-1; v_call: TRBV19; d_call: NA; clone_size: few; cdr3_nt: TGTGCCAGTAGTATAACCCACGGCAGGTACCAGAACACTGAAGCTTTCTTT; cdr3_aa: CASSITHGRYQNTEAFF
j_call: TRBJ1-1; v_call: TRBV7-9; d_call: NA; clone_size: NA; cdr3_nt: TGTGCCAGCAGCCTTAGGGGCGGTTTGAACACTGAAGCTTTCTTT; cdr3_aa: CASSLRGGLNTEAFF
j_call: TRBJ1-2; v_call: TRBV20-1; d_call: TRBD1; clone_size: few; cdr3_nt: TGCAGTGCCCAGGGACAGACTTCTACTTATGGCTACACCTTC; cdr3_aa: CSAQGQTSTYGYTF
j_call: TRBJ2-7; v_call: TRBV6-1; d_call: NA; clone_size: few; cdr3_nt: TGTGCCAGCAGTGAAGCGCCGGGCAGGGGCCACGAGCAGTACTTC; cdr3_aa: CASSEAPGRGHEQYF
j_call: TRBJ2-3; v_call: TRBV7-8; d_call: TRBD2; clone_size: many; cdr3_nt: TGTGCCAGCAGCTTCCGACGGGGGGGGGCAGATACGCAGTATTTT; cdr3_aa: CASSFRRGGADTQYF
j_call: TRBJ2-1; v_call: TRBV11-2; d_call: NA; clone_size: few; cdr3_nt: TGTGCCAGCAGCTATCAACAGGGAGCGCAGTTCTTC; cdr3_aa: CASSYQQGAQFF
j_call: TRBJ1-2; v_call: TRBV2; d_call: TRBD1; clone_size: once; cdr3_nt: TGTGCCACCGTGACAGGGGCAGGCGGCTACACCTTC; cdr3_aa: CATVTGAGGYTF
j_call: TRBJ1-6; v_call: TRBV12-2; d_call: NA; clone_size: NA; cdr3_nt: TGTGCAAGTCAACGCTTACGCCAGGGCGAGTGCTCCTATAATTCACCCCTCCACTTT; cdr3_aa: CASQRLRQGECSYNSPLHF
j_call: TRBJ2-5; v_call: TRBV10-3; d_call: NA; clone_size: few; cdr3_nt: TGTGCCATCAGTGGTCGGGTTGGGGGGGCCCAAGAGACCCAGTACTTC; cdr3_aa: CAISGRVGGAQETQYF
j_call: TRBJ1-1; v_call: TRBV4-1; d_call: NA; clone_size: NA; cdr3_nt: TGCGCCAGCAACCAAGCCTCGACACTCACTGAAGCTTTCTTT; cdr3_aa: CASNQASTLTEAFF
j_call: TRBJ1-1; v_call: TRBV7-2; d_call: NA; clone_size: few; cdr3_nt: TGTGCCAGCAGCTTATCCCCCCCCCGGTTCGGTACTGAAGCTTTCTTT; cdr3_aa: CASSLSPPRFGTEAFF
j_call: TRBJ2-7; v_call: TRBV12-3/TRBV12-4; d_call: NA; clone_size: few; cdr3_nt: TGTGCCAGCAGTTTTGAGTTGGACCGCGACCTAGGGGGCGAGCAGTACTTC; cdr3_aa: CASSFELDRDLGGEQYF
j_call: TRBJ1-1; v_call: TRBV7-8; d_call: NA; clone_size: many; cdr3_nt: TGTGCCAGCAGCTTAGCGAAGAGGACTGAAGCTTTCTTT; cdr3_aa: CASSLAKRTEAFF
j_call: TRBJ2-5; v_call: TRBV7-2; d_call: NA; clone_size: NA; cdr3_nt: TGTGCCAGCAGCCCTGAGCGGCAGGGTGGGACCCAGTACTTC; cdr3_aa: CASSPERQGGTQYF
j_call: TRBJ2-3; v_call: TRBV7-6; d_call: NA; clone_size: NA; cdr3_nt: TGTGCCAGCAGCTTAGCCCCCGGGGGGACAATAGATACGCAGTATTTT; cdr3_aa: CASSLAPGGTIDTQYF
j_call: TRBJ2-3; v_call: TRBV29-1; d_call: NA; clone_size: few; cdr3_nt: TGCAGCGTTGGCACTTTAGGGACAGATACGCAGTATTTT; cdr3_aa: CSVGTLGTDTQYF
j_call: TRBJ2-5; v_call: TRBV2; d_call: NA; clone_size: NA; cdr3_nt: TGTGCCAGCAGTATGAGAGAGACCCAGTACTTC; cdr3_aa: CASSMRETQYF
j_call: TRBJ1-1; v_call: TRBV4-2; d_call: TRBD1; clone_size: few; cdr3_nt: TGTGCCAGCAGGCCGACAGGGTTGGGCACTGAAGCTTTCTTT; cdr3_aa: CASRPTGLGTEAFF
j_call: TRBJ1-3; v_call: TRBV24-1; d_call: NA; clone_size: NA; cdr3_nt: TGTGCCACCAGTGATTGGGTCGAAGGGCGAAACACCATATATTTT; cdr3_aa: CATSDWVEGRNTIYF
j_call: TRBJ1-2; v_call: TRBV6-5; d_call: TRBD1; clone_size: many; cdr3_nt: TGTGCCAGCAGTTACGCGCCAGGGGGCGGTTATGGCTACACCTTC; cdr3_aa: CASSYAPGGGYGYTF
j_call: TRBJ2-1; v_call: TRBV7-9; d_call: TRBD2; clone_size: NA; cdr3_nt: TGTGCCAGCAGCCCCAGACTAGCGAGTACCAATGAGCAGTTCTTC; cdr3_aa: CASSPRLASTNEQFF
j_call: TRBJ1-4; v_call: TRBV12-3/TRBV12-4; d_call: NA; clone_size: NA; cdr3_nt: TGTGCCAGCAGTTTTACGGGGCAGGGACGTGAAAAACTGTTTTTT; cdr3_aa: CASSFTGQGREKLFF
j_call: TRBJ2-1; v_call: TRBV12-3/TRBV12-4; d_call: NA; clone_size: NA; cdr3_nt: TGTGCCAGTGTAGAGGGCGATGAGCAGTTCTTC; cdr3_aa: CASVEGDEQFF
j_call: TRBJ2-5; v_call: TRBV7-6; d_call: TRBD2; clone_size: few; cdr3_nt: TGTGCCAGCAGCGAGCGGGGGGGATCCCAAGAGACCCAGTACTTC; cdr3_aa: CASSERGGSQETQYF
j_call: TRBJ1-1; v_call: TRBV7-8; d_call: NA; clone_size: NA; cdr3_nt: TGTGCCAGCAGCTTCACAGGGTACGGGAACACTGAAGCTTTCTTT; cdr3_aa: CASSFTGYGNTEAFF
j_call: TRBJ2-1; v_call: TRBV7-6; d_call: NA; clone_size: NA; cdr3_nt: TGTGCCAGCAGCTTGTTCAAAGGGGCGATTACCGACTACAATGAGCAGTTCTTC; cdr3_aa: CASSLFKGAITDYNEQFF
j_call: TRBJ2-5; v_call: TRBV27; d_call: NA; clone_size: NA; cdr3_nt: TGTGCCAGCAGTTTATCGGGTCCAGCAGAGACCCAGTACTTC; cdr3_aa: CASSLSGPAETQYF
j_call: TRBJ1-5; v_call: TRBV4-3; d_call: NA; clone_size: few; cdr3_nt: TGCGCCAGCAGCCAAGATGTCCGTGATCAGCCCCAGCATTTT; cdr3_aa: CASSQDVRDQPQHF
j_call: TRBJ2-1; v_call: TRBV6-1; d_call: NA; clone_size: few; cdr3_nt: TGTGCCAGCACTCGAAGGGGAAAGGATGGCTACAATGAGCAGTTCTTC; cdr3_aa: CASTRRGKDGYNEQFF
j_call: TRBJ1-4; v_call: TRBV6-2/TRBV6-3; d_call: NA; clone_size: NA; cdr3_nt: TGTGCCAGCAGTTGGGTACGAAATGAAAAACTGTTTTTT; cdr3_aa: CASSWVRNEKLFF
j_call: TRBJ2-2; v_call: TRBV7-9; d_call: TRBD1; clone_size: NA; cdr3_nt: TGTGCCAGCAGCTTAGATTTGCAGGGGGCGTACACCGGGGAGCTGTTTTTT; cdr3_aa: CASSLDLQGAYTGELFF
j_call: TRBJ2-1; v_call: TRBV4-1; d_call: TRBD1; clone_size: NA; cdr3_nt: TGCGCCAGCAGCCACAAGGACAGGGTCGATGAGCAGTTCTTC; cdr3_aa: CASSHKDRVDEQFF
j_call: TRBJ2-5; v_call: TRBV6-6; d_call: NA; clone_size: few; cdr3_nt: TGTGCCAGCAGTTACGGTTCGGCAGCGGAGACCCAGTACTTC; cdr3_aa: CASSYGSAAETQYF
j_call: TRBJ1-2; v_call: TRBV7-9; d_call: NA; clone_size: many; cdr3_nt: TGTGCCAGCAGCCCCCGGACGGGGAACTATGGCTACACCTTC; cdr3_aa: CASSPRTGNYGYTF
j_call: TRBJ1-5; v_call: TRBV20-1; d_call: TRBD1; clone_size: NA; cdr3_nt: TGCAGTGCTAGAGGGTTTAGGGAAGACAGGGGCCAAAGCAATCAGCCCCAGCATTTT; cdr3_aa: CSARGFREDRGQSNQPQHF
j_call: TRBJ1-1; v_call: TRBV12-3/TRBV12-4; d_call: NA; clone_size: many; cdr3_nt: TGTGCCAGCAGTTATGACACCGATAAAGCTTTCTTT; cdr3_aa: CASSYDTDKAFF
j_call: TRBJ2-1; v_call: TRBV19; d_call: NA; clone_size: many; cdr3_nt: TGTGCCAGTAGTATAGCTGGTAGTCAGGCCGCCTACAATGAGCAGTTCTTC; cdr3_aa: CASSIAGSQAAYNEQFF
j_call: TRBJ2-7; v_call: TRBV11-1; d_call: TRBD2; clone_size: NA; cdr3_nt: TGTGCCAGCAGCCGCCGGAGGGGGGGCGGGGGGACCTCCTACGAGCAGTACTTC; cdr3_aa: CASSRRRGGGGTSYEQYF
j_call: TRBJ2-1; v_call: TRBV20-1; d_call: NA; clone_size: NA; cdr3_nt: TGCAGTGCTAGAGAATTACGAAGCGAGCAGTTCTTC; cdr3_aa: CSARELRSEQFF
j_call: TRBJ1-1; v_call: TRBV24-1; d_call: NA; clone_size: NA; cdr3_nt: TGTGCCACCAGTGCACGCCCGAACACTGAAGCTTTCTTT; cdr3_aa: CATSARPNTEAFF
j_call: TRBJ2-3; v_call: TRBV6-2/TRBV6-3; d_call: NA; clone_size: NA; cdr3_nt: TGTGCCAGCAGTTACTGGGGAATAGAGATCACAGATACGCAGTATTTT; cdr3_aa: CASSYWGIEITDTQYF
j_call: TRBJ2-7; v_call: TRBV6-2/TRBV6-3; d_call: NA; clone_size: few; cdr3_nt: TGTGCCAGCAGAGCATCCCGGGACTTTACGTCCTACGAGCAGTACTTC; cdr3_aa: CASRASRDFTSYEQYF